One sample yielded the 21 T cell receptor beta chains listed below, sequenced in a study of blood T cell repertoires in COVID-19 (dated by TCRdb to 2020 to 2021). Libraries were made using the immunoSEQ multiplex PCR assay. TCRdb holds this immuneACCESS table with in-frame rearrangements only. Some clones are missing; in checked studies, unresolved V genes explain under half, and the rest has no known cause. The sample records fewer than 80,000 clones, roughly 82% of which are singletons. The biggest ten clones account for roughly 5.4% of the sample. Material for sequencing was peripheral blood. These receptors were obtained from a human donor in a cohort sampled during active COVID-19.

The table lists this clone with many counts. This chain links TRBV3-1 (or the pseudogene TRBV3-2) with TRBJ1-5, with TRBD1 matching 9 bases. Trimming took 2 bases from V and 2 from J; bases not matched to a gene: 13. Germline V CDR1 and CDR2: LGHDT, YNNKEL (reference sequence). There are 19 residues in the CDR3. The CDR3 DNA reads as TGTGCCAGCAGCCAAAGAGGCGGACAGGGGCTGTTGGGCAATCAGCCCCAGCATTTT. Translating it yields CASSQRGGQGLLGNQPQHF.

This chain uses TRBV29-1 with TRBJ1-1; TRBD1 agrees at 12 bases. The CDR3 runs 16 residues. J lost 1 base, V lost 6 bases, and 9 bases had no gene match. Germline assignment: CDR1 SQVTM and CDR2 ANQGSEA. The CDR3 region is CSVRTRDRGPNTEAFF. Written as DNA, the CDR3 is TGCAGCGTCCGGACCCGGGACAGGGGGCCGAACACTGAAGCTTTCTTT.

V gene TRBV23-1 combines with J gene TRBJ1-5; 8 nucleotides agree with TRBD1. TRBV23-1 is marked as an open reading frame, function uncertain. The V and J ends lost 0 bases and 7 bases, in that order; junction bases with no gene match: 8. This CDR3 is 16 amino acids long. The CDR3 region is CASSQSSRGRQQPQHF. In DNA form, the CDR3 reads TGCGCCAGCAGTCAATCTTCCAGGGGGCGACAACAGCCCCAGCATTTT.

V and J are TRBV14 and TRBJ2-1; D unresolved. CDR1 and CDR2 (germline): SGHDN, FVKESK. The ends were cut back, 3 bases at V and 9 bases at J, with 21 bases in the middle. The CDR3 is made up of 16 amino acids. CDR3 DNA sequence: TGTGCCAGCAGCCATAATTCCCCGGCTATACGGAGTGAGCAGTTCTTC. It specifies CASSHNSPAIRSEQFF.

The rearrangement links TRBV9 to TRBJ2-6; the match to TRBD1 covers 10 bases. Germline V CDR1 and CDR2: SGDLS, YYNGEE. This CDR3 spans 21 amino acids. V shed 3 bases and J 3 bases; nucleotides not matched to a gene: 18. This chain's CDR3 is CASSAPGGPGQGIDGANVLTF. The CDR3 DNA is TGTGCCAGCAGCGCCCCGGGGGGTCCGGGACAGGGGATAGATGGGGCCAACGTCCTGACTTTC.

CDR3 nucleotides: TGTGCCAGCAGTCGTCAACAGGGGAGACCAGAGACCCAGTACTTC. Its translation is CASSRQQGRPETQYF. The chain uses TRBV2 and TRBJ2-5, with 7 bases fitting TRBD1. The CDR3 totals 15 residues. Per germline, CDR1 SNHLY and CDR2 FYNNEI. V dropped 5 bases and J dropped 4; count of bases not matched to a gene: 10.

The J gene is TRBJ2-5, the V gene TRBV7-9; D is possibly TRBD1 (7 bases). This CDR3 region has 17 residues. Germline values: CDR1 SEHNR, CDR2 FQNEAQ (reference sequence). V was shortened by 2 bases and J by 2 bases, with 18 bases between the two germline ends. In DNA, the CDR3 is TGTGCCAGCAGCTTATGGCGGGACAGAAAATTGCAAGAGACCCAGTACTTC. Amino acids: CASSLWRDRKLQETQYF. Filled out from reference TRBV7-9 and TRBJ2-5, the complete variable domain reads DTGVSQNPRHKITKRGQNVTFRCDPISEHNRLYWYRQTLGQGPEFLTYFQNEAQLEKSRLLSDRFSAERPKGSFSTLEIQRTEQGDSAMYLCASSLWRDRKLQETQYFGPGTRLLVL.

The chain joins TRBV9 to TRBJ2-5, with 8 bases that match TRBD1. V was clipped by 1 base and J by 1 base; unmatched bases: 3. The CDR3 is made up of 15 amino acids. Germline lookup yields CDR1 SGDLS and CDR2 YYNGEE. CDR3 in DNA: TGTGCCAGCAGCGTAAGGACAGGGTCCCAAGAGACCCAGTACTTC. Amino acids: CASSVRTGSQETQYF.

The chain employs TRBV12-3 or TRBV12-4 and TRBJ1-2; perhaps TRBD1 as D (6 bases). Trimming took 6 bases from V and 4 from J, leaving 12 bases between them. The CDR3 runs 13 residues. The CDR3 DNA is TGTGCCAGCAGGGGGGCAGGGATCTATGGCTACACCTTC. This encodes CASRGAGIYGYTF.

This clone was detected once. The rearrangement uses TRBV3-1 (or the pseudogene TRBV3-2) and TRBJ1-1, with D possibly matching TRBD1 (6 bases). V lost 3 bases, J lost 4 bases, and 15 bases lay in between. This CDR3 comprises 15 residues. CDR1 LGHDT and CDR2 YNNKEL come from the germline V gene (reference sequence). The CDR3 sequence: CASSQGGAGGTEAFF. In nucleotides, the CDR3 is TGTGCCAGCAGCCAGGGGGGGGCTGGTGGCACTGAAGCTTTCTTT.

This rearrangement joins TRBV6-5 to TRBJ1-1; 8 bases line up with TRBD1. CDR3 length: 15 amino acids. Per germline, CDR1 MNHEY and CDR2 SVGAGI. After removal of 8 bases from V and 5 bases from J, the junction contained 13 bases not matched to a gene. CDR3 in DNA: TGTGCCAGCGGGGGCGACAGGGGAAAATGGACTGAAGCTTTCTTT. Protein: CASGGDRGKWTEAFF.

The chain has TRBV19 and TRBJ1-2; D unclear. CDR1 and CDR2 (germline): LNHDA, SQIVND (reference sequence). Trimming removed 1 base from V and 3 bases from J, with 9 bases in between. The CDR3 is 14 residues long. The CDR3 region is CASSIAGGHYGYTF. DNA of the CDR3: TGTGCCAGTAGTATAGCGGGAGGGCACTATGGCTACACCTTC. Based on the CDR3 plus reference TRBV19 and TRBJ1-2, the full variable domain is DGGITQSPKYLFRKEGQNVTLSCEQNLNHDAMYWYRQDPGQGLRLIYYSQIVNDFQKGDIAEGYSVSREKKESFPLTVTSAQKNPTAFYLCASSIAGGHYGYTFGSGTRLTVV.

DNA of the CDR3: TGTGCCAGCAGCTCCGGGATGGGCTCTGGAAACACCATATATTTT. The encoded protein is CASSSGMGSGNTIYF. The chain uses TRBV7-8 and TRBJ1-3; D is uncertain. This CDR3 has 15 residues. Germline V gene lookup returns CDR1 SGHVS and CDR2 FQNEAQ. The germline V and J ends were trimmed by 4 bases and 0 bases, with 10 bases remaining between them.

The chain carries TRBV5-5 and TRBJ1-4, with TRBD1 matching 7 bases. V lost 1 base and J lost 5; bases outside the gene matches: 5. The germline CDR1 and CDR2 sequences are SGHKS and YYEKEE (reference sequence). The CDR3 length is 15 residues. The CDR3 loop reads CASSLSGTDNEKLFF. For the CDR3, the DNA is TGTGCCAGCAGCTTGTCCGGGACAGACAATGAAAAACTGTTTTTT.

This chain connects TRBV6-5 to TRBJ2-5, with TRBD1 matching over 7 bases. Per germline, CDR1 MNHEY and CDR2 SVGAGI. CDR3 length: 15 amino acids. The ends lost 0 bases at V and 5 bases at J; junction bases unmatched: 6. The CDR3, as DNA: TGTGCCAGCAGTTACTCGAGTCGGGACAGCGAGACCCAGTACTTC. The encoded protein is CASSYSSRDSETQYF.

This clone came up a few times. The J gene is TRBJ2-5, the V gene TRBV5-1; TRBD2 agrees at 8 bases. Per the germline V gene, CDR1 is SGHRS and CDR2 is YFSETQ. Losses at the gene ends were 0 bases for V and 1 base for J; bases not matched to a gene: 2. The CDR3 has 15 residues. CDR3 sequence reads: CASSLAGGPQETQYF. The CDR3 bases are TGCGCCAGCAGCTTGGCGGGGGGGCCCCAAGAGACCCAGTACTTC.

This clone showed up just a few times. For the CDR3, the DNA is TGTGCCAGCAGCTACCAGACCCGGGGGGGCTACACCTTC. Translating gives CASSYQTRGGYTF. The chain couples TRBV13 to TRBJ1-2, with D perhaps matching TRBD1 (5 bases). CDR1 is PRHDT, CDR2 FYEKMQ, per germline (reference sequence). The CDR3 contains 13 residues. V lost 4 bases to trimming and J lost 8 bases, with 14 bases between them.

The sample holds many counts of this clone. The genes are TRBV30 and TRBJ1-5, with D possibly matching TRBD1 (5 bases). V dropped 0 bases and J dropped 3 bases, with 9 bases sitting between them. The germline V gene has CDR1 GTSNPN and CDR2 SVGIG (reference sequence). The CDR3 spans 14 residues. The chain's CDR3 is CAWSVKQANQPQHF. DNA for the CDR3: TGTGCCTGGAGTGTAAAACAGGCCAATCAGCCCCAGCATTTT.

The genes are TRBV28 and TRBJ1-3; D not certain. CDR3 length: 12 residues. The germline gives CDR1 MDHEN, CDR2 SYDVKM. Trimming removed 4 bases at V and 4 bases at J, with 5 bases between. The CDR3 spells CASSSQGNTIYF. In DNA, the CDR3 is TGTGCCAGCAGTTCCCAGGGAAACACCATATATTTT. Full variable domain (missing parts from reference TRBV28 and TRBJ1-3): DVKVTQSSRYLVKRTGEKVFLECVQDMDHENMFWYRQDPGLGLRLIYFSYDVKMKEKGDIPEGYSVSREKKERFSLILESASTNQTSMYLCASSSQGNTIYFGEGSWLTVV.

V usage is TRBV5-1 and J usage is TRBJ1-2; no clear D. V lost 0 bases to trimming and J lost 8 bases, with 11 bases between them. Per the germline V gene, CDR1 is SGHRS and CDR2 is YFSETQ. This CDR3 is built from 13 residues. CDR3 in DNA: TGCGCCAGCAGCTTGGTGGCCGGAGGGGGCTACACCTTC. Its translation is CASSLVAGGGYTF.

V usage is TRBV15 and J usage is TRBJ2-2; 7 nucleotides match TRBD1. CDR1 LNHNV and CDR2 YYDKDF come from the germline V gene (reference sequence). This CDR3 is built from 17 residues. V was pared by 4 bases and J by 2 bases, with 10 bases of the junction left unmatched. For the CDR3, the DNA is TGTGCCACCAGCATGCGGGCGGACAGGTTCAACACCGGGGAGCTGTTTTTT. It translates to CATSMRADRFNTGELFF.